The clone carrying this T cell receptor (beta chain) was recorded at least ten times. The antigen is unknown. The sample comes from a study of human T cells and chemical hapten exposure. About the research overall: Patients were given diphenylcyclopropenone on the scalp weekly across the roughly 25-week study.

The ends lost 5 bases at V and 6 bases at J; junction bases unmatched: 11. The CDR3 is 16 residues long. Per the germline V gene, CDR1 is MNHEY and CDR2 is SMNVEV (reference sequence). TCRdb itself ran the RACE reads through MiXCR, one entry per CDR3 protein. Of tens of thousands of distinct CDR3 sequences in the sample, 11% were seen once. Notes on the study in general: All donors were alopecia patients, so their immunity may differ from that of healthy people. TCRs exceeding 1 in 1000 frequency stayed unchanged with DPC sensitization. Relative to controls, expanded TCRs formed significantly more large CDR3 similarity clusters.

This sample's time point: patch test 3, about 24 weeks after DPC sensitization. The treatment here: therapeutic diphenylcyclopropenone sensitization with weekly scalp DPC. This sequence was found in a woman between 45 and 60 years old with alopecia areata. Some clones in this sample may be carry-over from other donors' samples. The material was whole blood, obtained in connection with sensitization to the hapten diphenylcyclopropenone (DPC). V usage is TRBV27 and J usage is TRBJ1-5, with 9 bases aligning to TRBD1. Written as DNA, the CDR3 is TGTGCCAGCAGTCGCCGCACAGGGGGCGTCGGTCAGCCCCAGCATTTT. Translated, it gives CASSRRTGGVGQPQHF.